This T cell receptor (beta chain) was identified during a study of blood T cell repertoires in COVID-19. Study as a whole: T cells, B-cell-depleted T cells, or PBMCs provided the cDNA or gDNA that served as material.

This CDR3 is 13 amino acids long. Germline V gene lookup returns CDR1 MNHEY and CDR2 SVGAGI. Trimming left V 7 bases short and J 5 bases short, with 11 bases between. In the source study's methods: Scientists estimated how many nucleated cells there were by amplifying reference gene primers. The protocol was immunoSEQ multiplex PCR, while the TCRdb copy is restricted to in-frame clones and leaves out a portion. That table supplies the V and J calls and clone size; D and trimming were determined from the DNA. The sample lists some 130,000 clones, more than 90% occurring once. This TCR was recovered from a man in his fifties or sixties with active COVID-19. The rearrangement joins TRBV6-5 to TRBJ2-2; D not resolved. The specimen sequenced was peripheral blood. The CDR3 nucleotides read TGTGCCAGCATCCGAGGCCGGACCGGGGAGCTGTTTTTT. It encodes CASIRGRTGELFF.